One sample yielded the 2 T cell receptor beta chains listed below, sequenced in a study of T cell clones after liver transplantation. Only in-frame clones appear in the TCRdb table, and some are missing; sequencing was by immunoSEQ multiplex PCR. Here the sample spans tens of thousands of clones, about 70% being singletons. The material sequenced was CD4+ T cells from blood, taken at the 22-month timepoint. The source of these receptors is a human patient who received a liver transplant. Part of the T cells may come from the graft donor.

This chain uses TRBV7-2 with TRBJ1-2; possibly TRBD1 for D (5 bases). Germline assignment: CDR1 SGHTA and CDR2 FQGNSA. The CDR3 sequence is 16 residues long. V was trimmed by 0 bases and J by 3 bases, leaving 14 bases between them. CDR3 DNA sequence: TGTGCCAGCAGCTTAGCGCAGTTCTTGGGGGACTATGGCTACACCTTC. It codes for CASSLAQFLGDYGYTF.

This clone came up once. The V call is TRBV7-2, the J call TRBJ2-1, with 9 bases lining up with TRBD1. Trimming took 0 bases from V and 4 from J; bases not matched to a gene: 7. The CDR3 has 17 amino acids. Germline V gene lookup returns CDR1 SGHTA and CDR2 FQGNSA. CDR3 amino acids: CASSLAPGTGTYNEQFF. The CDR3 DNA reads as TGTGCCAGCAGCTTAGCCCCCGGGACAGGGACGTACAATGAGCAGTTCTTC.